This T cell receptor (beta chain) is drawn from a study of cytomegalovirus exposure and HLA in healthy donors. The PCR used 60 Vbeta and 13 Jbeta primers. Generated by immunoSEQ multiplex PCR, the TCRdb table keeps only in-frame clones and is missing some. This table has fewer than 200,000 clones, more than 65% appearing once. All the people who gave samples were healthy bone marrow donors. Notes on this clone: Antigen specificity is unknown.

Study-wide points: A later examination showed that TCR association rates differed by HLA locus, with DRB1 most and HLA-C fewest. Cytomegalovirus association was listed for around 180 TCR beta chains.

Between the trimmed V and J ends, which lost 7 bases and 8 bases, there was a span of 20 bases. Germline lookup yields CDR1 SNHLY and CDR2 FYNNEI. There are 14 residues in the CDR3. The chain uses TRBV2 and TRBJ1-2, with D tentatively TRBD1 (5 bases). The sequence came from a woman between 50 and 59 years old in good health and CMV-seronegative. The sequenced sample consisted of PBMCs. CDR3 region: CASTEGEGGLGYTF. The CDR3 DNA is TGTGCCAGCACCGAAGGGGAAGGAGGGTTGGGCTACACCTTC.